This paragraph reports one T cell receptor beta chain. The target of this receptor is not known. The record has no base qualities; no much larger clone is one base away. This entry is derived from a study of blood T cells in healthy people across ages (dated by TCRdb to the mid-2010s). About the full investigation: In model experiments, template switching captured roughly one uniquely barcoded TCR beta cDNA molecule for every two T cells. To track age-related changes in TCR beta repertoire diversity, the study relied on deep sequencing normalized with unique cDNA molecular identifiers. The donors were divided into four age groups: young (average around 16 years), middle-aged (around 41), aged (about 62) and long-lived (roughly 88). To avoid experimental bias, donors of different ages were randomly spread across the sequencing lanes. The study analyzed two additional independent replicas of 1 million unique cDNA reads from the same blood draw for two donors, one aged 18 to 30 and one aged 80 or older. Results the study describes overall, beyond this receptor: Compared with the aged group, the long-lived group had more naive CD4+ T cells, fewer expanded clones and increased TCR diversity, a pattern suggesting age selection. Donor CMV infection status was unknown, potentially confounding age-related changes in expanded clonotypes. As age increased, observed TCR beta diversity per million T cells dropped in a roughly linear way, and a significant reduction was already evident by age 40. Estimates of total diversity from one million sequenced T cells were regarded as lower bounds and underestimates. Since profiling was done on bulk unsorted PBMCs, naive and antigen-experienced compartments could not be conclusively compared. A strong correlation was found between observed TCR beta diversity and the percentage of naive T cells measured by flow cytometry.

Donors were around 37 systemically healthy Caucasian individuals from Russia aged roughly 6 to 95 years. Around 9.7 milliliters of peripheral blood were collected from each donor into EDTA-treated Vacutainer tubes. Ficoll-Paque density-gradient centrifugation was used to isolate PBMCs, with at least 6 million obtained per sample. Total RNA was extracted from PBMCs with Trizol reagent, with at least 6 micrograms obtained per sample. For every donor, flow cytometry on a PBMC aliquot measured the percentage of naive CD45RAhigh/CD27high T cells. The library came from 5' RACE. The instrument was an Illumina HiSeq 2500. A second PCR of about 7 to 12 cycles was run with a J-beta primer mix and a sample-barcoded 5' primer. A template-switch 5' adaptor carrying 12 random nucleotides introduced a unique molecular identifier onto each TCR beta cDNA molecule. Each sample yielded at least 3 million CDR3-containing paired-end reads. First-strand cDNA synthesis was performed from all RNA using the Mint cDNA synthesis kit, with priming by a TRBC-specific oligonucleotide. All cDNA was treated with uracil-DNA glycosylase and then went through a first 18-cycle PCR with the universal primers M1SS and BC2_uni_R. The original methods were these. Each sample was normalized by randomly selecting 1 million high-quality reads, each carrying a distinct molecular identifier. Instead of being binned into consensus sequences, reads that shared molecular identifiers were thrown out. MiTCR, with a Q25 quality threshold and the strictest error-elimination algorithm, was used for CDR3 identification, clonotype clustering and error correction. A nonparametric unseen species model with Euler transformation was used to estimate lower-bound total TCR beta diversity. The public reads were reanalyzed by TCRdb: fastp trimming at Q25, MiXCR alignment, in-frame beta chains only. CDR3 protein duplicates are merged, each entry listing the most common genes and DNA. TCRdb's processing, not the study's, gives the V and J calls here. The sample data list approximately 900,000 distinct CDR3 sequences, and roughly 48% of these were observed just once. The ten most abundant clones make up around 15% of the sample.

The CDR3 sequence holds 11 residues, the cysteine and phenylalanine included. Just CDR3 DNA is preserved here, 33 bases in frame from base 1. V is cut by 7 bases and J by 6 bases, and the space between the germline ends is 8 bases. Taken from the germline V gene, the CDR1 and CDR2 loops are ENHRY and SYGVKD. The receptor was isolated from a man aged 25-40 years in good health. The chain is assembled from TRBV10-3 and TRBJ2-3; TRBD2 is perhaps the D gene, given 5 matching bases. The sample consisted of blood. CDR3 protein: CAITGGDTQYF. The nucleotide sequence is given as TGTGCCATCACGGGCGGGGATACGCAGTATTTT.